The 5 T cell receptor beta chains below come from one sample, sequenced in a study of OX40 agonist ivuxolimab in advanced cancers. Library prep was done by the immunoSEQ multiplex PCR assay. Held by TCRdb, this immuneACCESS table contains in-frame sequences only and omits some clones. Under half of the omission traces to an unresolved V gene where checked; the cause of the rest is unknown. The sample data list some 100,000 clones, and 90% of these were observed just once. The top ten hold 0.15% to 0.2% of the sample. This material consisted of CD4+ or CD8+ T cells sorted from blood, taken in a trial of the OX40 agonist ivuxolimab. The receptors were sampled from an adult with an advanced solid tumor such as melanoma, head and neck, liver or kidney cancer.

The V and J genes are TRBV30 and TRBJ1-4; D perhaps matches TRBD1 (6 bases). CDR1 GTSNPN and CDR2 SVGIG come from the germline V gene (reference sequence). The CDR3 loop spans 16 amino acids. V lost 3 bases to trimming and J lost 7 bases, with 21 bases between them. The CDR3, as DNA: TGTGCCTGGAGGCCAACCCTGGGCAGGGGTTTTGAAAAACTGTTTTTT. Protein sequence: CAWRPTLGRGFEKLFF.

CDR3 sequence: CASSLRGKDTDTQYF. CDR3 bases: TGTGCCAGCAGCTTGCGGGGGAAAGACACAGATACGCAGTATTTT. V is TRBV5-8 and J is TRBJ2-3; D may be TRBD2 (6 bases). The CDR3 sequence is 15 residues long. Germline lookup yields CDR1 SGHTS and CDR2 YDEGEE. Trimming left V 1 base short and J 2 bases short, with 11 bases between.

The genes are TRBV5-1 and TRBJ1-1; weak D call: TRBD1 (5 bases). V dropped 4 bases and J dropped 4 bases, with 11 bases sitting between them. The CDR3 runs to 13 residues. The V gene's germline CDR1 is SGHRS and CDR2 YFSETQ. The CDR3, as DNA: TGCGCCAGCAGCCAGGGTGGGGTCACTGAAGCTTTCTTT. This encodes CASSQGGVTEAFF.

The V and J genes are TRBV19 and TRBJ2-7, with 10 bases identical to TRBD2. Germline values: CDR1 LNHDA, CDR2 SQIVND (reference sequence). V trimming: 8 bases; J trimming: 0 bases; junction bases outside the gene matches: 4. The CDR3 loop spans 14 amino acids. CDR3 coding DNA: TGTGCCAGTTCGGCTAGCGGGAGCTCCTACGAGCAGTACTTC. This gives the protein CASSASGSSYEQYF.

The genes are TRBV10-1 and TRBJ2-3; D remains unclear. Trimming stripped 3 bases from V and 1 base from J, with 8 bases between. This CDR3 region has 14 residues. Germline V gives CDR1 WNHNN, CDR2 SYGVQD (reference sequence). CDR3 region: CASSDGGRTDTQYF. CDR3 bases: TGCGCCAGCAGTGATGGCGGACGCACAGATACGCAGTATTTT.